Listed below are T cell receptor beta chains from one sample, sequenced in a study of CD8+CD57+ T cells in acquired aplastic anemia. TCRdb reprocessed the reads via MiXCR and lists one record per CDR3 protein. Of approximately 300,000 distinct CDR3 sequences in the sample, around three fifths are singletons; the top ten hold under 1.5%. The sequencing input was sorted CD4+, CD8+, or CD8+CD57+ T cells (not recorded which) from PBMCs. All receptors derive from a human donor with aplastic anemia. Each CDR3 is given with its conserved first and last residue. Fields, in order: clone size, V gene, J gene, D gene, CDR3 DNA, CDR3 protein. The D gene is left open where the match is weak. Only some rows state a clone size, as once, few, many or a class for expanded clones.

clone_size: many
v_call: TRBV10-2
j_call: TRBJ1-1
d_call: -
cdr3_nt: TGCGCCAGCATCCCCGAAAGGGTGAACACTGAAGCTTTCTTT
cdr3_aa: CASIPERVNTEAFF

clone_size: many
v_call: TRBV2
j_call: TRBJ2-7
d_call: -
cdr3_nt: TGTGCCAGCAGTGTCAACTACGAGCAGTACTTC
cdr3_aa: CASSVNYEQYF

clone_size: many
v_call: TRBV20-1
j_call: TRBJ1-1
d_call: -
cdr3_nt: TGCAGTGCTAGACTCGACCTGACGTTAAAGAACACTGAAGCTTTCTTT
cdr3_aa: CSARLDLTLKNTEAFF

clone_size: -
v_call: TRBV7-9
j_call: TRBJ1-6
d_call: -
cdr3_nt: TGTGCCAGCAGCCAGGTCTCTGGGTATAATTCACCCCTCCACTTT
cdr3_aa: CASSQVSGYNSPLHF

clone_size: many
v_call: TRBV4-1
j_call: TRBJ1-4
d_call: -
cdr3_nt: TGCGCCAGCAGCCCCGTTCAAGGGGCAACTAATGAAAAACTGTTTTTT
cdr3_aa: CASSPVQGATNEKLFF

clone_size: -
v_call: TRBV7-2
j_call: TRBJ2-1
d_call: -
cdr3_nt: TGTGCCAGCAGCTTGGGGGGACAGTTAGAGTTCTTC
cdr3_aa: CASSLGGQLEFF

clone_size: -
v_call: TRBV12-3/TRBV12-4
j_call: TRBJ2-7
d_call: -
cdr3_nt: TGTGCCAGCAGTTTCCACAGGGCCTACGAGCAGTACTTC
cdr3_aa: CASSFHRAYEQYF

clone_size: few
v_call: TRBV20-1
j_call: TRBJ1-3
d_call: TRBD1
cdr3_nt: TGCAGTGCTAGTAAGCCGGGGACAGGGGCGGCAAACTCTGGAAACACCATATATTTT
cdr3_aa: CSASKPGTGAANSGNTIYF

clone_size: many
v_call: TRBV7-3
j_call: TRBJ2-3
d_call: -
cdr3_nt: TGTGCCAGCAGCTTGAAGGGCGGGGCCCTGACAGATACGCAGTATTTT
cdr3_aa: CASSLKGGALTDTQYF

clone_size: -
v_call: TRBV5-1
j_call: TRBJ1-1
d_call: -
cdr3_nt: TGCGCCAGCAGCTTGGGGGAGCGGGCTTGGGACACTGAAGCTTTCTTT
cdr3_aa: CASSLGERAWDTEAFF

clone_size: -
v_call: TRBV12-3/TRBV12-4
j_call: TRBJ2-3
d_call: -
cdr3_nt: TGTGCCAGCAGTTCCTGGGACCAACACACAGATACGCAGTATTTT
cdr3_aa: CASSSWDQHTDTQYF

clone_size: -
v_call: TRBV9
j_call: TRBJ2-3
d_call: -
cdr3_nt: TGTGCCAGCAGCCCAAGATCTCTAGCAAGCACAGATACGCAGTATTTT
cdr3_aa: CASSPRSLASTDTQYF

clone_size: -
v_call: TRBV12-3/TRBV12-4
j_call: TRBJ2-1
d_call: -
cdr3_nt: TGTGCCAGCAGCCAAATGGGACTGCGAACCTACAATGAGCAGTTCTTC
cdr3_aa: CASSQMGLRTYNEQFF

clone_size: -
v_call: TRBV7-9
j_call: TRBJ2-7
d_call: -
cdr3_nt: TGTGCCAGCAGCTTAGTCGGGAATTCCTACGAGCAGTACTTC
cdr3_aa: CASSLVGNSYEQYF

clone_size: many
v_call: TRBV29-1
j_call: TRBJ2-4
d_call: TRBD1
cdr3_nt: TGCAGCGCCCTTGGGGGACAGGGGGTCCAAAACATTCAGTACTTC
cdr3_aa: CSALGGQGVQNIQYF

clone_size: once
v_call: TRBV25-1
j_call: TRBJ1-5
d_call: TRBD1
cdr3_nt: TGTGCCAGCAGTGATTCGGACAGGGGCCATAGCAATCAGCCCCAGCATTTT
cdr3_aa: CASSDSDRGHSNQPQHF

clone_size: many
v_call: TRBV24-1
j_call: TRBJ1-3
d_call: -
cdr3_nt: TGTGCCACCTCAACCGGCCCCTCTGGAAACACCATATATTTT
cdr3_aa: CATSTGPSGNTIYF

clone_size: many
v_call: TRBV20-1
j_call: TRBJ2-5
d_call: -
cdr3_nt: TGCAGTGCTAGACCTCTTCGCGAAGAGACCCAGTACTTC
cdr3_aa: CSARPLREETQYF

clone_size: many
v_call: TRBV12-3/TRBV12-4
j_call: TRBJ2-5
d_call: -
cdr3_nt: TGTGCCAGCAGTTTCGCGGGGAGCCAAGAGACCCAGTACTTC
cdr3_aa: CASSFAGSQETQYF

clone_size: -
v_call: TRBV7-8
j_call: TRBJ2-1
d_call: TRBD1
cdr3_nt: TGTGCCAGCAGCCCGACAGGGAATAGGGCCAATGAGCAGTTCTTC
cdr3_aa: CASSPTGNRANEQFF